This TCR beta chain was documented in a study of CD8+ T cells in alopecia areata. Study-level background: Treatment of the treated patients consisted of oral tofacitinib, 5 to 10 mg twice daily.

This clone has only a few counts. As yet, its antigen is unknown. Overall study results and limits: Treatment with tofacitinib significantly lowered scalp clonality and reduced expanded CD8+ clones among the top 100. Shared TCR sequences were less clear between patients than in mice, possibly partly from HLA diversity.

CDR1 and CDR2 from the germline V gene are SGHVS and FQNEAQ. Trimming left V 3 bases short and J 3 bases short, with 15 bases between. The CDR3 loop spans 17 amino acids. RNA extraction and reverse transcription yielded cDNA as sequencing template. Here immunoSEQ multiplex PCR was the method, and the copy in TCRdb shows in-frame clones only, minus some. The table includes 150,000 to 200,000 clones, roughly 50% detected once. Treatment indicated: oral pan-JAK inhibitor, 5-10 mg twice daily. This chain links TRBV7-8 with TRBJ1-6; possible D gene TRBD1, 5 bases. This material consisted of CD8+ T cells sorted from blood, taken at week 24, from a patient treated with tofacitinib. This TCR came from a human donor with alopecia areata. The CDR3 loop is CASSFFPRERYNSPLHF. The CDR3 DNA sequence: TGTGCCAGCAGCTTTTTCCCCAGGGAGCGCTATAATTCACCCCTCCACTTT. Full variable domain (missing parts from reference TRBV7-8 and TRBJ1-6): GAGVSQSPRYKVAKRGQDVALRCDPISGHVSLFWYQQALGQGPEFLTYFQNEAQLDKSGLPSDRFFAERPEGSVSTLKIQRTQQEDSAVYLCASSFFPRERYNSPLHFGNGTRLTVT.